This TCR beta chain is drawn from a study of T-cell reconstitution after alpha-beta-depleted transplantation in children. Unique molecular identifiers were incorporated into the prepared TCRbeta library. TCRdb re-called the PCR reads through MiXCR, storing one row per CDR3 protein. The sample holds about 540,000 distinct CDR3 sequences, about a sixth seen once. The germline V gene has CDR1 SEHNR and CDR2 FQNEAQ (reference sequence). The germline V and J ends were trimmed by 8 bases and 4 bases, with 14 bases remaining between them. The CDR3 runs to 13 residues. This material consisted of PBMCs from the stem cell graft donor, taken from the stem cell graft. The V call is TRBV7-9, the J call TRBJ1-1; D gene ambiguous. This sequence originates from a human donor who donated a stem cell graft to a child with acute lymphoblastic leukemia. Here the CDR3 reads CASGPLGSTEAFF. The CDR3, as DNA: TGTGCCAGCGGGCCTCTTGGGTCCACTGAAGCTTTCTTT.